These T cell receptor beta chains were read from a single sample in a study of blood T cell repertoires in COVID-19. The method was immunoSEQ multiplex PCR; TCRdb's version includes in-frame clones alone and lacks a portion of them. Seen here are under 200,000 clones, more than 70% observed once, and the top ten hold 1.5% to 2%. Sequencing used peripheral blood. Receptor source: a man aged 18 to 30 with active or convalescent COVID-19. Both conserved end residues are part of each CDR3. The D gene is left open where the match is weak. Clone size appears in some rows only: once, few, many, or a class for an expanded clone.

>.|TRBV10-3|TRBJ2-1|.
CAISGGQYNEQFF
TGTGCCATCAGTGGGGGGCAGTACAATGAGCAGTTCTTC
>.|TRBV5-1|TRBJ2-3|.
CASSFSGGTDTQYF
TGCGCCAGCAGCTTCAGCGGTGGCACAGATACGCAGTATTTT
>.|TRBV28|TRBJ2-7|.
CASYTQGREREQYF
TGTGCCAGCTATACTCAGGGTAGGGAACGCGAGCAGTACTTC
>.|TRBV10-3|TRBJ1-3|TRBD1
CAISSGGAGNTIYF
TGTGCCATCAGCTCAGGGGGCGCCGGAAACACCATATATTTT
>.|TRBV7-6|TRBJ2-1|TRBD2
CASSPRGTSTVGEQFF
TGTGCCAGCAGCCCAAGAGGGACTAGTACGGTTGGTGAGCAGTTCTTC
>once|TRBV30|TRBJ1-6|TRBD1
CAWSVSGQGDSPLHF
TGTGCCTGGAGTGTATCGGGACAGGGGGACTCACCCCTCCACTTT
>once|TRBV7-6|TRBJ2-1|TRBD2
CASSPSGGSEQFF
TGTGCCAGCAGCCCATCGGGGGGAAGTGAGCAGTTCTTC
>.|TRBV19|TRBJ1-2|.
CASSKYETDYGYTF
TGTGCCAGTAGTAAATATGAAACGGACTACGGCTACACCTTC
>.|TRBV19|TRBJ2-3|TRBD2
CASSPRVAGDADTQYF
TGTGCCAGTAGTCCCCGGGTAGCGGGTGATGCAGATACGCAGTATTTT
>.|TRBV19|TRBJ2-7|.
CASSQTDEQYF
TGTGCCAGTAGTCAAACTGACGAGCAGTACTTC
>.|TRBV9|TRBJ1-1|.
CASSQLQTPNTEAFF
TGTGCCAGCAGCCAACTACAAACTCCGAACACTGAAGCTTTCTTT
>once|TRBV7-2|TRBJ2-3|.
CASSLDGQASTDTQYF
TGTGCCAGCAGCTTAGATGGTCAGGCCAGCACAGATACGCAGTATTTT
>.|TRBV11-2|TRBJ1-2|TRBD1
CASTMIQGAFYGYTF
TGTGCCAGCACCATGATACAGGGGGCGTTCTATGGCTACACCTTC
>.|TRBV10-3|TRBJ1-3|.
CAISRDRSAGNTIYF
TGTGCCATCAGCCGCGACAGATCCGCTGGAAACACCATATATTTT
>.|TRBV15|TRBJ2-5|.
CATRWGGQAETQYF
TGTGCCACCCGGTGGGGGGGGCAGGCGGAGACCCAGTACTTC
>.|TRBV27|TRBJ1-5|.
CASSPDRYQPQHF
TGTGCCAGCAGTCCCGACAGATATCAGCCCCAGCATTTT
>.|TRBV5-4|TRBJ2-3|TRBD1
CASRLDRASTDTQYF
TGTGCCAGCAGGTTAGACAGGGCTAGCACAGATACGCAGTATTTT
>.|TRBV5-1|TRBJ1-1|.
CASSLGPGQGEAFF
TGCGCCAGCAGCTTGGGTCCTGGGCAGGGGGAAGCTTTCTTT
>.|TRBV6-5|TRBJ2-1|.
CASTRLISQAGEQFF
TGTGCCAGCACTCGACTCATATCACAGGCTGGCGAGCAGTTCTTC
>.|TRBV30|TRBJ2-1|TRBD2
CAWTRAGGRSYNEQFF
TGTGCCTGGACTAGAGCGGGGGGGCGTTCCTACAATGAGCAGTTCTTC
>.|TRBV7-2|TRBJ2-7|TRBD2
CASSLMLGLAGAEQYF
TGTGCCAGCAGCTTAATGCTGGGACTAGCGGGAGCCGAGCAGTACTTC
>.|TRBV7-2|TRBJ1-1|.
CASSSQGASTEAFF
TGTGCCAGCAGCTCCCAGGGTGCGTCAACTGAAGCTTTCTTT